Listed below are T cell receptor beta chains from one sample, sequenced in a study of cytomegalovirus exposure and HLA in healthy donors. This table comes from immunoSEQ multiplex PCR, and its TCRdb copy is limited to in-frame clones, with some not included. The sample shows some 150,000 clones, over 60% of them seen only once. The sequenced sample consisted of PBMCs. These receptors all come from a woman aged 25 to 39 in good health and CMV-seronegative. Both conserved end residues are part of each CDR3. D genes are given only for firm matches. Only part of the rows carry a size: once, few, many, or a class if the clone is expanded.

cdr3_aa: CASSSAGTSYNEQFF
cdr3_nt: TGCGCCAGCAGCTCAGCGGGGACTTCCTACAATGAGCAGTTCTTC
d_call: TRBD2
j_call: TRBJ2-1
v_call: TRBV5-1
clone_size: -

cdr3_aa: CASSEMTHRGGEQFF
cdr3_nt: TGTGCCAGCAGCGAGATGACACACAGGGGTGGCGAGCAGTTCTTC
d_call: TRBD1
j_call: TRBJ2-1
v_call: TRBV7-2
clone_size: -

cdr3_aa: CASSSGQLNTEAFF
cdr3_nt: TGTGCCAGCAGCTCTGGACAGCTGAACACTGAAGCTTTCTTT
d_call: -
j_call: TRBJ1-1
v_call: TRBV7-3
clone_size: -

cdr3_aa: CASSGPRGPYEQYF
cdr3_nt: TGTGCCAGTAGTGGCCCGCGGGGACCCTACGAGCAGTACTTC
d_call: -
j_call: TRBJ2-7
v_call: TRBV19
clone_size: -

cdr3_aa: CASGFRRGVNTGELFF
cdr3_nt: TGTGCTAGTGGTTTCAGGCGGGGGGTGAACACCGGGGAGCTGTTTTTT
d_call: TRBD2
j_call: TRBJ2-2
v_call: TRBV12-5
clone_size: -

cdr3_aa: CASSPRGGRFYEQYF
cdr3_nt: TGTGCCAGCAGCCCCCGCGGGGGGCGATTCTACGAGCAGTACTTC
d_call: TRBD2
j_call: TRBJ2-7
v_call: TRBV7-2
clone_size: -

cdr3_aa: CASSQGLWDRDMNTEAFF
cdr3_nt: TGTGCCAGCAGCCAAGGGTTGTGGGACAGAGATATGAACACTGAAGCTTTCTTT
d_call: TRBD1
j_call: TRBJ1-1
v_call: TRBV14
clone_size: -

cdr3_aa: CASSPGGTEAFF
cdr3_nt: TGTGCCAGCAGCCCAGGGGGGACTGAAGCTTTCTTT
d_call: TRBD1
j_call: TRBJ1-1
v_call: TRBV7-2
clone_size: -

cdr3_aa: CASRGDSYEQYF
cdr3_nt: TGTGCCAGCAGAGGGGACAGCTACGAGCAGTACTTC
d_call: TRBD1
j_call: TRBJ2-7
v_call: TRBV28
clone_size: -

cdr3_aa: CATSTGSNYGYTF
cdr3_nt: TGTGCCACCAGCACCGGGTCCAACTATGGCTACACCTTC
d_call: -
j_call: TRBJ1-2
v_call: TRBV15
clone_size: -

cdr3_aa: CASSEQGNEQYF
cdr3_nt: TGTGCCAGTAGTGAACAGGGGAACGAGCAGTACTTC
d_call: TRBD1
j_call: TRBJ2-7
v_call: TRBV19
clone_size: -

cdr3_aa: CASSWAGGISDEQFF
cdr3_nt: TGTGCCAGCAGCTGGGCGGGGGGAATTAGCGATGAGCAGTTCTTC
d_call: TRBD2
j_call: TRBJ2-1
v_call: TRBV4-2
clone_size: -

cdr3_aa: CASSATLGADYGYTF
cdr3_nt: TGTGCCAGCAGTGCTACCTTGGGGGCTGACTATGGCTACACCTTC
d_call: -
j_call: TRBJ1-2
v_call: TRBV2
clone_size: -

cdr3_aa: CASSQGTGGDEKLFF
cdr3_nt: TGTGCCAGCAGCCAGGGGACAGGGGGCGATGAAAAACTGTTTTTT
d_call: TRBD1
j_call: TRBJ1-4
v_call: TRBV7-9
clone_size: -

cdr3_aa: CASSPLTGYYGYTF
cdr3_nt: TGCGCCAGCAGCCCCCTGACAGGGTACTATGGCTACACCTTC
d_call: TRBD1
j_call: TRBJ1-2
v_call: TRBV5-1
clone_size: -

cdr3_aa: CASSSQGWVGYTF
cdr3_nt: TGTGCCAGCAGCTCTCAGGGGTGGGTAGGCTACACCTTC
d_call: -
j_call: TRBJ1-2
v_call: TRBV11-2
clone_size: once

cdr3_aa: CASSLATGTTNTEAFF
cdr3_nt: TGTGCCAGCAGCTTGGCAACCGGGACAACAAACACTGAAGCTTTCTTT
d_call: -
j_call: TRBJ1-1
v_call: TRBV7-2
clone_size: -

cdr3_aa: CASSPLTRNEKLFF
cdr3_nt: TGTGCCAGCAGCCCTCTGACAAGGAATGAAAAACTGTTTTTT
d_call: -
j_call: TRBJ1-4
v_call: TRBV6-5
clone_size: -

cdr3_aa: CASSPGQGGYTF
cdr3_nt: TGTGCCAGTAGCCCCGGACAGGGTGGCTACACCTTC
d_call: TRBD1
j_call: TRBJ1-2
v_call: TRBV19
clone_size: -

cdr3_aa: CASRPVSNSPLHF
cdr3_nt: TGTGCCAGCCGTCCCGTGTCTAATTCACCCCTCCACTTT
d_call: -
j_call: TRBJ1-6
v_call: TRBV6-5
clone_size: -

cdr3_aa: CASSSGFRGSATQYF
cdr3_nt: TGTGCCAGCAGCTCGGGTTTTAGGGGTTCAGCGACCCAGTACTTC
d_call: -
j_call: TRBJ2-5
v_call: TRBV7-2
clone_size: -

cdr3_aa: CASSPRRLGEVAGYTF
cdr3_nt: TGTGCCAGCAGCCCCAGACGGCTCGGGGAAGTAGCTGGCTACACCTTC
d_call: -
j_call: TRBJ1-2
v_call: TRBV13
clone_size: -

cdr3_aa: CAWSVGGPVGTDTQYF
cdr3_nt: TGTGCCTGGAGTGTAGGAGGGCCTGTCGGCACAGATACGCAGTATTTT
d_call: -
j_call: TRBJ2-3
v_call: TRBV30
clone_size: -

cdr3_aa: CASSVGVNYEQYF
cdr3_nt: TGTGCCAGCAGCGTAGGAGTCAACTACGAGCAGTACTTC
d_call: -
j_call: TRBJ2-7
v_call: TRBV9
clone_size: -

cdr3_aa: CASVGGWVTEAFF
cdr3_nt: TGTGCCAGCGTGGGGGGGTGGGTCACTGAAGCTTTCTTT
d_call: -
j_call: TRBJ1-1
v_call: TRBV6-1
clone_size: -

cdr3_aa: CASSLVLLRDRREWAFF
cdr3_nt: TGTGCCAGCAGCTTGGTACTTCTTCGGGACAGAAGGGAATGGGCTTTCTTT
d_call: TRBD1
j_call: TRBJ1-1
v_call: TRBV5-8
clone_size: -

cdr3_aa: CASSPGGWPRAFF
cdr3_nt: TGTGCCAGCAGCCCAGGGGGCTGGCCAAGGGCTTTCTTT
d_call: TRBD1
j_call: TRBJ1-1
v_call: TRBV14
clone_size: once

cdr3_aa: CASSYTGGEKLFF
cdr3_nt: TGTGCCAGCAGTTACACAGGGGGTGAAAAACTGTTTTTT
d_call: TRBD1
j_call: TRBJ1-4
v_call: TRBV6-5
clone_size: -

cdr3_aa: CASSPRTVGTEAFF
cdr3_nt: TGTGCCAGCAGCCCCCGGACAGTGGGCACTGAAGCTTTCTTT
d_call: -
j_call: TRBJ1-1
v_call: TRBV6-5
clone_size: -

cdr3_aa: CASSLSGGYNSPLHF
cdr3_nt: TGTGCCAGCAGCTTATCCGGGGGGTATAATTCACCCCTCCACTTT
d_call: -
j_call: TRBJ1-6
v_call: TRBV11-3
clone_size: -

cdr3_aa: CASSKGPLRTKVGTNEQFF
cdr3_nt: TGTGCCAGCAGCAAAGGTCCACTGCGCACGAAGGTGGGCACGAATGAGCAGTTCTTC
d_call: -
j_call: TRBJ2-1
v_call: TRBV21-1
clone_size: -

cdr3_aa: CASGPLGLGQGFPFNEKLFF
cdr3_nt: TGCGCCAGCGGACCCCTCGGACTGGGACAGGGCTTTCCTTTTAATGAAAAACTGTTTTTT
d_call: TRBD1
j_call: TRBJ1-4
v_call: TRBV4-1
clone_size: -

cdr3_aa: CASAQDSNYGYTF
cdr3_nt: TGTGCTAGTGCCCAGGACAGCAACTATGGCTACACCTTC
d_call: -
j_call: TRBJ1-2
v_call: TRBV12-5
clone_size: -

cdr3_aa: CASSLSQGSNYGYTF
cdr3_nt: TGTGCCAGCAGCTTGAGCCAGGGCTCTAACTATGGCTACACCTTC
d_call: -
j_call: TRBJ1-2
v_call: TRBV5-5
clone_size: -

cdr3_aa: CAWSEAAGYEQYF
cdr3_nt: TGTGCCTGGAGTGAAGCGGCGGGCTACGAGCAGTACTTC
d_call: -
j_call: TRBJ2-7
v_call: TRBV30
clone_size: -

cdr3_aa: CASSLTVNTGELFF
cdr3_nt: TGTGCCAGCAGTTTGACAGTGAACACCGGGGAGCTGTTTTTT
d_call: -
j_call: TRBJ2-2
v_call: TRBV7-9
clone_size: once

cdr3_aa: CASSRQGGNTEAFF
cdr3_nt: TGTGCCAGCAGCCGACAGGGTGGGAACACTGAAGCTTTCTTT
d_call: TRBD1
j_call: TRBJ1-1
v_call: TRBV6-5
clone_size: -

cdr3_aa: CASSPGQGRQPQHF
cdr3_nt: TGTGCCAGCAGTCCCGGACAGGGAAGACAGCCCCAGCATTTT
d_call: TRBD1
j_call: TRBJ1-5
v_call: TRBV6-5
clone_size: -

cdr3_aa: CASSLAAGSNQPQHF
cdr3_nt: TGTGCCAGCAGCTTAGCCGCGGGTAGCAATCAGCCCCAGCATTTT
d_call: -
j_call: TRBJ1-5
v_call: TRBV7-9
clone_size: -

cdr3_aa: CASSHVPQADTQYF
cdr3_nt: TGCGCCAGCAGCCACGTACCCCAGGCAGATACGCAGTATTTT
d_call: -
j_call: TRBJ2-3
v_call: TRBV4-1
clone_size: -

cdr3_aa: CASSDGVSGNTIYF
cdr3_nt: TGTGCCAGCAGCGACGGGGTCTCTGGAAACACCATATATTTT
d_call: -
j_call: TRBJ1-3
v_call: TRBV9
clone_size: once

cdr3_aa: CASSAWQGPSYEQYF
cdr3_nt: TGTGCCAGCAGTGCTTGGCAGGGGCCCTCCTACGAGCAGTACTTC
d_call: -
j_call: TRBJ2-7
v_call: TRBV6-4
clone_size: -

cdr3_aa: CASSLAAGRGETQYF
cdr3_nt: TGTGCCAGCAGCTTAGCTGCGGGGAGGGGAGAGACCCAGTACTTC
d_call: TRBD2
j_call: TRBJ2-5
v_call: TRBV11-2
clone_size: -

cdr3_aa: CASSFGRGDYGYTF
cdr3_nt: TGTGCCAGCAGTTTCGGACGGGGAGACTATGGCTACACCTTC
d_call: -
j_call: TRBJ1-2
v_call: TRBV27
clone_size: -

cdr3_aa: CASSLSRAWEGPLHF
cdr3_nt: TGTGCCAGCAGTTTATCGCGGGCTTGGGAGGGACCCCTCCACTTT
d_call: -
j_call: TRBJ1-6
v_call: TRBV27
clone_size: -

cdr3_aa: CASSLGRLAGIDTQYF
cdr3_nt: TGTGCCAGCAGCTTGGGTAGACTAGCGGGGATTGATACGCAGTATTTT
d_call: TRBD2
j_call: TRBJ2-3
v_call: TRBV5-4
clone_size: -

cdr3_aa: CASSQDRTYVGQPQHF
cdr3_nt: TGCGCCAGCAGCCAAGACCGGACTTATGTGGGTCAGCCCCAGCATTTT
d_call: -
j_call: TRBJ1-5
v_call: TRBV4-1
clone_size: -

cdr3_aa: CAWIWDGGYGYTF
cdr3_nt: TGTGCCTGGATCTGGGACGGGGGCTATGGCTACACCTTC
d_call: -
j_call: TRBJ1-2
v_call: TRBV30
clone_size: -

cdr3_aa: CASSVGQVNTEAFF
cdr3_nt: TGTGCCAGCAGTGTGGGACAGGTGAACACTGAAGCTTTCTTT
d_call: TRBD1
j_call: TRBJ1-1
v_call: TRBV6-1
clone_size: -